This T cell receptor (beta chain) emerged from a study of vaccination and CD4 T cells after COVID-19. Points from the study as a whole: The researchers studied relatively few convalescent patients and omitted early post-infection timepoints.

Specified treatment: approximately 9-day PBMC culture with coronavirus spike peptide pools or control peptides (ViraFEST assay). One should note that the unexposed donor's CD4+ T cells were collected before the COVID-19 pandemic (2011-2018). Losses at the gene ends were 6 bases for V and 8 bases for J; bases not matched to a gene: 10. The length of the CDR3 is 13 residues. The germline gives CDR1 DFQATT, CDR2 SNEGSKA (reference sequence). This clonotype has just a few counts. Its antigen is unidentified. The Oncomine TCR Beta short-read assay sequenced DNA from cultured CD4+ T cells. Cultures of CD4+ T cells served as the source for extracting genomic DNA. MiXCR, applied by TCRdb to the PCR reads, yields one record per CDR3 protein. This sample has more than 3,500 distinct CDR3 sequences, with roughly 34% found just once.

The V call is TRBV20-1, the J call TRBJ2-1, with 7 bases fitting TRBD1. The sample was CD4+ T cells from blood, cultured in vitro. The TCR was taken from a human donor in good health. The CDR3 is CSALRTGSDEQFF. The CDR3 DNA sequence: TGCAGTGCCCTCCGGACAGGTTCAGATGAGCAGTTCTTC.